The 25 T cell receptor beta chains presented below share a single source sample, sequenced in a study of blood T cell repertoires in COVID-19. Repertoires were generated with immunoSEQ multiplex PCR, while TCRdb's copy carries only in-frame clones and drops some. This sample has over 150,000 clones, with 85% found just once. The sequenced sample was peripheral blood. All receptors derive from a man aged 40-55 years with acute or convalescent COVID-19.

This clone was seen a handful of times. The chain is built from TRBV6-5 and TRBJ1-4; D unresolved. V was clipped by 0 bases and J by 0 bases, with 5 bases between them. This CDR3 contains 15 residues. Germline V gene data show CDR1 as MNHEY and CDR2 as SVGAGI. The CDR3 region is CASSYSTPTNEKLFF. For the CDR3, the DNA is TGTGCCAGCAGTTACTCGACACCAACTAATGAAAAACTGTTTTTT.

The V call is TRBV5-1, the J call TRBJ1-4; D might be TRBD1 (6 bases). Trimming removed 2 bases at V and 3 bases at J, with 11 bases between. This CDR3 contains 15 residues. Germline V gene data show CDR1 as SGHRS and CDR2 as YFSETQ. CDR3 sequence reads: CASSFRGGSNEKLFF. The CDR3 DNA is TGCGCCAGCAGCTTCAGGGGAGGGTCTAATGAAAAACTGTTTTTT.

The rearrangement uses TRBV29-1 and TRBJ2-1, with D perhaps matching TRBD2 (5 bases). V lost 7 bases and J lost 0, with 10 bases in between. CDR1 and CDR2 from the germline V gene are SQVTM and ANQGSEA. The CDR3 is made up of 13 amino acids. The CDR3 bases are TGCAGCGCCGTCACTAGCTCCTACAATGAGCAGTTCTTC. The encoded protein is CSAVTSSYNEQFF.

The V and J genes are TRBV11-3 and TRBJ1-4; maybe TRBD1 (5 bases). V lost 0 bases, J lost 2 bases, and 10 bases lay in between. The CDR3 spans 16 residues. Germline lookup yields CDR1 SGHNT and CDR2 YENEEA. The CDR3 sequence is CASSLDQRGTNEKLFF. In DNA form, the CDR3 reads TGTGCCAGCAGCTTAGATCAGCGGGGGACTAATGAAAAACTGTTTTTT.

This chain connects TRBV3-1 (or the pseudogene TRBV3-2) to TRBJ1-4; tentatively, D is TRBD1 (5 bases). There are 14 residues in the CDR3. CDR1 LGHDT and CDR2 YNNKEL come from the germline V gene (reference sequence). V lost 1 base and J 5 bases, leaving 8 bases between the germline ends. The CDR3 nucleotides are TGTGCCAGCAGCCAAGCAGGGCCAAATGAAAAACTGTTTTTT. Its protein product is CASSQAGPNEKLFF.

The chain has TRBV5-1 and TRBJ1-1; the match to TRBD1 covers 7 bases. The germline V gene has CDR1 SGHRS and CDR2 YFSETQ. V dropped 0 bases and J dropped 3; count of bases not matched to a gene: 2. This CDR3 has 14 amino acids. CDR3 sequence reads: CASSLGQGHTEAFF. The DNA for the CDR3 is TGCGCCAGCAGCTTGGGACAGGGCCACACTGAAGCTTTCTTT.

The chain recombines TRBV4-3 with TRBJ1-2; 8 bases match TRBD1. Germline V gene sequence: CDR1 LGHNA, CDR2 YSLEER. The CDR3 sequence is 17 residues long. V was pared by 1 base and J by 6 bases, with 13 bases of the junction left unmatched. The DNA of the CDR3 is TGCGCCAGCAGCCAAGCCGCACTAATGACAGGGGAGAATGGCTACACCTTC. It encodes CASSQAALMTGENGYTF.

This clone has just a few counts. This rearrangement joins TRBV30 to TRBJ2-5; D is perhaps TRBD2 (6 bases). Looked up from germline, CDR1 is GTSNPN and CDR2 is SVGIG (reference sequence). Trimming stripped 0 bases from V and 4 bases from J, with 15 bases between. This CDR3 has 15 residues. CDR3 in DNA: TGTGCCTGGAGTGTACCCCGACTGGGGGGAGAGACCCAGTACTTC. Translating gives CAWSVPRLGGETQYF.

The chain couples TRBV30 to TRBJ1-6; D is unclear. CDR1 and CDR2 (germline): GTSNPN, SVGIG (reference sequence). Trimming pared 2 bases from V and 1 base from J, leaving 9 bases between. The CDR3 is 15 amino acids. The CDR3 coding sequence is TGTGCCTGGAGTAACCGGGGTTCCTATAATTCACCCCTCCACTTT. It codes for CAWSNRGSYNSPLHF.

This clone occurred a few times. This chain links TRBV7-9 with TRBJ1-2, with TRBD1 identical over 12 bases. The germline gives CDR1 SEHNR, CDR2 FQNEAQ (reference sequence). V shed 0 bases and J 4 bases; nucleotides not matched to a gene: 9. CDR3 length: 18 amino acids. CDR3 protein: CASSLASSGTGGGYGYTF. The CDR3 DNA reads TGTGCCAGCAGCTTAGCGTCTTCCGGGACAGGGGGCGGCTATGGCTACACCTTC.

V gene TRBV10-3 combines with J gene TRBJ2-2; 11 nucleotides match TRBD2. This CDR3 spans 16 amino acids. The V and J ends lost 7 bases and 1 base, in that order; junction bases with no gene match: 5. The germline V gene has CDR1 ENHRY and CDR2 SYGVKD. CDR3 amino acids: CAITKGTSGNTGELFF. CDR3 nucleotide sequence: TGTGCCATCACTAAAGGGACTAGCGGGAACACCGGGGAGCTGTTTTTT.

V usage is TRBV6-6 and J usage is TRBJ1-5, with TRBD1 identical over 8 bases. CDR3 length: 14 amino acids. The V gene end was trimmed by 2 bases and the J gene end by 7 bases; junction bases not matched to a gene: 4. Germline CDR1 reads MNHNY; CDR2 reads SVGAGI (reference sequence). The CDR3, as DNA: TGTGCCAGCAGTTACCAGGGGGCTGGGCAGCCCCAGCATTTT. This sequence encodes CASSYQGAGQPQHF.

DNA for the CDR3: TGTGCCAGCAGTGTGAAAGCGGGCACAGATACGCAGTATTTT. It translates to CASSVKAGTDTQYF. The rearrangement links TRBV6-4 to TRBJ2-3, with a tentative D call TRBD2 (5 bases). V lost 4 bases and J lost 1, with 9 bases in between. The CDR3 covers 14 residues. CDR1 is MRHNA, CDR2 SNTAGT, per germline.

Notes on this clone: At one of its ends the junction is not consistent with the germline gene, which may arise from a read error. This chain uses TRBV5-4 with TRBJ2-1; no firm D call. The CDR3 covers 12 residues. CDR1 is SGHNT and CDR2 is YYREEE in the germline V gene (reference sequence). The CDR3 region is CASRLAGHEQFF. In nucleotides, the CDR3 is TGTGCCAGCAGATTGGCAGGCCATGAGCAGTTCTTC.

The rearrangement uses TRBV5-4 and TRBJ2-3, with no clear D. The germline V gene has CDR1 SGHNT and CDR2 YYREEE (reference sequence). This CDR3 spans 19 amino acids. Trimming pared 0 bases from V and 0 bases from J, leaving 20 bases between. This CDR3 reads CASSLDDSDKYYSTDTQYF. The CDR3 DNA is TGTGCCAGCAGCTTGGACGATTCAGACAAGTATTATAGCACAGATACGCAGTATTTT.

This clone was observed a few times. The chain carries TRBV5-1 and TRBJ2-7; D gene unclear. Per the germline V gene, CDR1 is SGHRS and CDR2 is YFSETQ. The length of the CDR3 is 10 residues. V lost 7 bases and J 1 base, leaving 3 bases between the germline ends. The DNA for the CDR3 is TGCGCCAGCCGGTCCTACGAGCAGTACTTC. It is translated as CASRSYEQYF.

The V gene is TRBV21-1, the J gene TRBJ1-1; TRBD1, as called in the table, went unchecked against the DNA. TRBV21-1 corresponds to a pseudogene. This CDR3 contains 15 residues. The chain's CDR3 is CASSKEERGGTEAFF. CDR3 nucleotide sequence: TGTGCCAGCAGCAAAGAGGAAAGGGGCGGCACTGAAGCTTTCTTT.

The chain is built from TRBV18 and TRBJ2-5; D unresolved. The CDR3 has 14 amino acids. Germline V gene sequence: CDR1 KGHSH, CDR2 LQKENI. The V gene lost 3 bases and the J gene lost 1 base, with 9 bases spanning the gap. This CDR3 is CASSPKTGQETQYF. In DNA form, the CDR3 reads TGTGCCAGCTCACCCAAAACGGGCCAAGAGACCCAGTACTTC. Filled out from reference TRBV18 and TRBJ2-5, the complete variable domain reads NAGVMQNPRHLVRRRGQEARLRCSPMKGHSHVYWYRQLPEEGLKFMVYLQKENIIDESGMPKERFSAEFPKEGPSILRIQQVVRGDSAAYFCASSPKTGQETQYFGPGTRLLVL.

The chain employs TRBV5-1 and TRBJ1-2; possibly TRBD1 for D (6 bases). Per germline, CDR1 SGHRS and CDR2 YFSETQ. The CDR3 spans 15 residues. V was clipped by 0 bases and J by 3 bases, with 12 bases between them. The CDR3 region has the DNA TGCGCCAGCAGCTTGGCAGGCAGGGGCGACTATGGCTACACCTTC. As protein: CASSLAGRGDYGYTF.

The rearrangement joins TRBV18 to TRBJ2-3, with 8 bases fitting TRBD2. Germline CDR1 and CDR2: KGHSH and LQKENI. This CDR3 spans 13 amino acids. The V and J ends lost 9 bases and 4 bases, in that order; junction bases with no gene match: 6. The CDR3 sequence: CASAGGGSDTQYF. The CDR3 DNA reads as TGTGCCAGTGCGGGGGGAGGATCAGATACGCAGTATTTT.

V gene TRBV11-2 combines with J gene TRBJ2-7; D possibly corresponds to TRBD1 (6 bases). Germline CDR1 and CDR2: SGHAT and FQNNGV. The CDR3 runs 14 residues. V was trimmed by 9 bases and J by 2 bases, leaving 17 bases between them. CDR3 nucleotide sequence: TGTGCCAGTGGGACAACTCGAGGAGCCTACGAGCAGTACTTC. Amino acids: CASGTTRGAYEQYF.

This clone came up once. The chain recombines TRBV5-6 with TRBJ1-2; D perhaps matches TRBD1 (5 bases). This CDR3 is built from 12 residues. Germline V gene lookup returns CDR1 SGHDT and CDR2 YYEEEE. V gave up 4 bases and J gave up 8 bases, with 12 bases separating them. This chain's CDR3 is CASSQGPQGYTF. The CDR3 nucleotides read TGTGCCAGCAGCCAGGGCCCCCAAGGCTACACCTTC.

The chain couples TRBV29-1 to TRBJ2-1; a weak D match, TRBD2 (5 bases). Trimming took 7 bases from V and 0 from J, leaving 13 bases between them. Germline lookup yields CDR1 SQVTM and CDR2 ANQGSEA. This CDR3 has 14 residues. CDR3 in DNA: TGCAGCGCCGAGGGTCTAGCCTCCTACAATGAGCAGTTCTTC. Its protein product is CSAEGLASYNEQFF.

There are a few counts of this clone. The genes are TRBV15 and TRBJ2-2; no clear D. Germline CDR1 reads LNHNV; CDR2 reads YYDKDF (reference sequence). The CDR3 length is 16 residues. Trimming left V 3 bases short and J 9 bases short, with 20 bases between. This chain's CDR3 is CATSRAVPDTPRELFF. Written as DNA, the CDR3 is TGTGCCACCAGCAGGGCGGTCCCAGATACCCCCCGGGAGCTGTTTTTT.

The chain links TRBV5-8 to TRBJ1-2; 9 nucleotides align to TRBD1. Germline lookup yields CDR1 SGHTS and CDR2 YDEGEE. The V segment lost 4 bases and the J segment 7 bases; nucleotides outside the gene matches: 8. This CDR3 is 14 amino acids long. The CDR3 DNA reads as TGTGCCAGCAGCGCCACAGGGGGCGGTTTTGGCTACACCTTC. Amino acid sequence: CASSATGGGFGYTF.